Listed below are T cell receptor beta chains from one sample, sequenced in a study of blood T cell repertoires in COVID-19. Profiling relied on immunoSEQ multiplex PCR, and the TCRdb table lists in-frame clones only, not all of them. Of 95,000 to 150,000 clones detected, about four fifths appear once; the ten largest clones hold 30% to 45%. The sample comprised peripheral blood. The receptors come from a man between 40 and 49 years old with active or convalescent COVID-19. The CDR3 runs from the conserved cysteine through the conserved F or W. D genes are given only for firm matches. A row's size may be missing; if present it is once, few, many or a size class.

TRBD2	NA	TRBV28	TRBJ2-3	TGTGCCAGCAGGATCCTACCGGGACTAGCCACAGATACGCAGTATTTT	CASRILPGLATDTQYF
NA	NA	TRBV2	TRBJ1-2	TGTGCCAGCAGTGAAGGCCCCGTCGCCGGGGGTGGCTACACCTTC	CASSEGPVAGGGYTF
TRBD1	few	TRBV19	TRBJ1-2	TGTGCCAGTAGTATGGGACGGACAGGGGGCTTACATGGCTACACCTTC	CASSMGRTGGLHGYTF
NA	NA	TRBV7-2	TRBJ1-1	TGTGCCAGCAGCCTTACAGGGAAGGCTTTCTTT	CASSLTGKAFF
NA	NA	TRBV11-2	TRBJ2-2	TGTGCCAGCAGCCAACTAACAGGCACCGGGGAGCTGTTTTTT	CASSQLTGTGELFF
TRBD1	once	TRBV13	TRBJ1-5	TGTGCCAGCAGCTTCGGACAGGGAAATCAGCCCCAGCATTTT	CASSFGQGNQPQHF
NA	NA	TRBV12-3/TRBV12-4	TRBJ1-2	TGTGCCAGCAGTTTAGGGAGGGGTTACACCTTC	CASSLGRGYTF
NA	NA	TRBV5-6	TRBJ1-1	TGTGCCAGCAGCTTGGGAGACACTGAAGCTTTCTTT	CASSLGDTEAFF
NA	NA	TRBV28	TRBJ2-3	TGTGCCAGCAGGACAATAAGCACAGATACGCAGTATTTT	CASRTISTDTQYF
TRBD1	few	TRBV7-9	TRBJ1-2	TGTGCCAGCAGCCCGGGACAGGGAGTCTATGGCTACACCTTC	CASSPGQGVYGYTF
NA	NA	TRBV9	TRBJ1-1	TGTGCCAGCAGCCCAAAGGTGGGGCTTGGCACTGAAGCTTTCTTT	CASSPKVGLGTEAFF
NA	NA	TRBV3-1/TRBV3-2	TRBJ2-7	TGTGCCAGCGGGTCAAGGGGCACCTACGAGCAGTACTTC	CASGSRGTYEQYF
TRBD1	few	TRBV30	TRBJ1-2	TGTGCCTGGAGTGCGACAGGGGGCCCGGGAGGCTACACCTTC	CAWSATGGPGGYTF
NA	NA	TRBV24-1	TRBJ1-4	TGTGCCACCAGTGATGGGCTTACAGGGCCTGAAAAACTGTTTTTT	CATSDGLTGPEKLFF
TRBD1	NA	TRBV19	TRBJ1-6	TGTGCCAGTATAGGGACAGAAGATTCACCCCTCCACTTT	CASIGTEDSPLHF
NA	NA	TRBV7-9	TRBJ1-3	TGTGCCAGCAGGTCTTTGACAACTGGAAACACCATATATTTT	CASRSLTTGNTIYF
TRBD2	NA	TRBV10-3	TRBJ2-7	TGTGCCATCAGTAGGACTAGCGGTACCTACGAGCAGTACTTC	CAISRTSGTYEQYF
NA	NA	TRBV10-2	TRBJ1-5	TGCGCCAGCAGTGAGATAGTGGGGGCGGTTCAGCCCCAGCATTTT	CASSEIVGAVQPQHF
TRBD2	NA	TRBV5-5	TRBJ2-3	TGTGCCAGCAGCGAGGGACCGTTAGCGGGAGATACGCAGTATTTT	CASSEGPLAGDTQYF
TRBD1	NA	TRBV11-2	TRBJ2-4	TGTGCCAGCAGCCCCGGACAGGGTACCAAAAACATTCAGTACTTC	CASSPGQGTKNIQYF